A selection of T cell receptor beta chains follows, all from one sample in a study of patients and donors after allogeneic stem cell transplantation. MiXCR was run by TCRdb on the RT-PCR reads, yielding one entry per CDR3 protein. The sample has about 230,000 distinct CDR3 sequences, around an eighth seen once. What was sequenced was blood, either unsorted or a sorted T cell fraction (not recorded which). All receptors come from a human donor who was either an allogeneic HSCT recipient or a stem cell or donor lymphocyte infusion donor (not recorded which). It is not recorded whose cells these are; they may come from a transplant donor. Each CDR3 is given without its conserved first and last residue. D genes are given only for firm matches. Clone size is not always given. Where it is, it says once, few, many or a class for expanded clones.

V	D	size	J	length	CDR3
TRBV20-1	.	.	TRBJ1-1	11	SASRTRNTEAF
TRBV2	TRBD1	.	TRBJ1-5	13	ASSGDRGLGQPQH
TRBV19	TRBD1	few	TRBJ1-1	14	ASSMPTGGTNTEAF
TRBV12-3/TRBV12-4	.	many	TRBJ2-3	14	ASSPTGAGGTDTQY
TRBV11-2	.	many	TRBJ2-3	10	ASSFSSDTQY
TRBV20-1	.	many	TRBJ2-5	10	SARPGGETQY
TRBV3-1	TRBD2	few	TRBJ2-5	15	ASSQEPPTSVQETQY
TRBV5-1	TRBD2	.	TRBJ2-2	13	ASSVSGANTGELF
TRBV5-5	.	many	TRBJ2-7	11	ASSQEAHYEQY
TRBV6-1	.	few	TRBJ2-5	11	ASSEQGTETQY
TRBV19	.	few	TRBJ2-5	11	ASSVLIQETQY
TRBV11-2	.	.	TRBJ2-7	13	ASSLEVGRAYEQY
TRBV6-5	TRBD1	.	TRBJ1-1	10	ASRKTGGEAF
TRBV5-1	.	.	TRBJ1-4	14	ASSLLVGGQNEKLF